What follows are 12 T cell receptor beta chains derived from one specimen sequenced in a study of T cell repertoires in cytomegalovirus infection. TCRdb re-analysed the reads in MiXCR, keeping a single row per CDR3 protein. The sample lists approximately 500,000 distinct CDR3 sequences; 25% to 35% were seen once. Their specific antigens are unknown. The input for sequencing was cultured PBMCs, taken from culture after CMV antigen stimulation. The receptors originated from a human donor in good health (CMV status not recorded). Some clones in this sample may be carry-over from other donors' samples.

There are a few counts of this clonotype. V gene TRBV7-6 combines with J gene TRBJ2-1; 10 nucleotides line up with TRBD2. CDR1 and CDR2 (germline): SGHVS, FNYEAQ. V lost 1 base, J lost 8 bases, and 8 bases stayed unmatched. This CDR3 region has 16 residues. The CDR3 coding sequence is TGTGCCAGCAGCTTAGAGGCTAGCGGGAGTATCCATGAGCAGTTCTTC. It codes for CASSLEASGSIHEQFF.

V is TRBV6-2 or TRBV6-3 and J is TRBJ2-3, with 11 bases identical to TRBD2. This CDR3 has 17 residues. V was pared by 7 bases and J by 2 bases, with 11 bases of the junction left unmatched. Per the germline V gene, CDR1 is MNHEY and CDR2 is SVGEGT. The CDR3 is CASKKLGLADHTDTQYF. As DNA, the CDR3 is TGTGCCAGCAAAAAGTTGGGACTAGCGGATCACACAGATACGCAGTATTTT.

This clonotype was detected only a few times. The V and J genes are TRBV7-2 and TRBJ2-7; TRBD1 matches 9 bases. CDR3 length equals 14 residues. The germline CDR1 and CDR2 sequences are SGHTA and FQGNSA. The V gene end was trimmed by 5 bases and the J gene end by 0 bases; junction bases not matched to a gene: 2. The CDR3 sequence is CASSTGGFSYEQYF. Written as DNA, the CDR3 is TGTGCCAGCAGCACAGGGGGCTTCTCCTACGAGCAGTACTTC.

V usage is TRBV10-3 and J usage is TRBJ1-5, with D unresolved. Germline V lookup: CDR1 ENHRY, CDR2 SYGVKD. Deletions cut 9 bases from V and 5 bases from J, with 14 bases between. The CDR3 has 13 residues. The CDR3 DNA sequence: TGTGCCATTTCTTTGGACGCCCATCAGCCCCAGCATTTT. Translated: CAISLDAHQPQHF.

The chain has TRBV12-3 or TRBV12-4 and TRBJ2-2; a weak D match, TRBD1 (5 bases). The CDR3 loop spans 14 amino acids. V was shortened by 7 bases and J by 0 bases, with 9 bases between the two germline ends. CDR3 nucleotide sequence: TGTGCCAGCACCGCACAGGCGAACACCGGGGAGCTGTTTTTT. Protein sequence: CASTAQANTGELFF.

This clonotype turned up a few times. This chain uses TRBV7-8 with TRBJ2-5; D is perhaps TRBD1 or TRBD2 (5 bases each). The CDR3 consists of 14 residues. CDR1 and CDR2 from the germline V gene are SGHVS and FQNEAQ. V was pared by 5 bases and J by 5 bases, with 15 bases between. The CDR3 nucleotides read TGTGCCAGCAGCCGAGGGACGGATAGGGAGACCCAGTACTTC. Translated: CASSRGTDRETQYF. Variable domain in full (rest from reference TRBV7-8 and TRBJ2-5): GAGVSQSPRYKVAKRGQDVALRCDPISGHVSLFWYQQALGQGPEFLTYFQNEAQLDKSGLPSDRFFAERPEGSVSTLKIQRTQQEDSAVYLCASSRGTDRETQYFGPGTRLLVL.

CDR3 loop: CASSLDRWASNEQFF. CDR3 nucleotide sequence: TGTGCCAGCAGCTTAGATCGGTGGGCCTCCAATGAGCAGTTCTTC. The rearrangement links TRBV7-2 to TRBJ2-1, with unresolved D. Trimming removed 1 base from V and 6 bases from J, with 13 bases in between. This CDR3 is 15 amino acids long. CDR1 SGHTA and CDR2 FQGNSA come from the germline V gene. Using reference TRBV7-2 and TRBJ2-1 for the parts outside the CDR3, the full variable domain is GAGVSQSPSNKVTEKGKDVELRCDPISGHTALYWYRQSLGQGLEFLIYFQGNSAPDKSGLPSDRFSAERTGGSVSTLTIQRTQQEDSAVYLCASSLDRWASNEQFFGPGTRLTVL.

The chain recombines TRBV28 with TRBJ2-1; TRBD1 agrees at 10 bases. The CDR3 contains 15 residues. Trimming at V came to 6 bases and at J to 5 bases, leaving 7 bases not matched to a gene. From germline, CDR1 is MDHEN and CDR2 SYDVKM. The CDR3 DNA reads as TGTGCCAGCAGCACACCGGGACAGGGGAACAATGAGCAGTTCTTC. Its translation: CASSTPGQGNNEQFF. The complete variable domain, with remaining parts taken from reference TRBV28 and TRBJ2-1, reads DVKVTQSSRYLVKRTGEKVFLECVQDMDHENMFWYRQDPGLGLRLIYFSYDVKMKEKGDIPEGYSVSREKKERFSLILESASTNQTSMYLCASSTPGQGNNEQFFGPGTRLTVL.

This clonotype has a handful of counts. The genes are TRBV20-1 and TRBJ2-1; TRBD1 matches 7 bases. J lost 5 bases, V lost 1 base, and 8 bases had no gene match. The CDR3 consists of 15 residues. From germline, CDR1 is DFQATT and CDR2 SNEGSKA (reference sequence). In DNA, the CDR3 is TGCAGTGCTAGAGTGGGGCCAGGGGGACACAATGAGCAGTTCTTC. This translates into CSARVGPGGHNEQFF.

The CDR3 DNA is TGTGCCAGCAGCTCCATGGCGGGAGGGCCTAATGAGCAGTTCTTC. This encodes CASSSMAGGPNEQFF. The chain links TRBV11-2 to TRBJ2-1; TRBD2 matches at 9 bases. In germline, CDR1 is SGHAT, CDR2 FQNNGV. V shed 4 bases, J shed 7 bases, and the junction held 8 bases outside the gene matches. CDR3 length equals 15 residues. The full variable domain, in which reference TRBV11-2 and TRBJ2-1 provide the parts outside the CDR3, is EAGVAQSPRYKIIEKRQSVAFWCNPISGHATLYWYQQILGQGPKLLIQFQNNGVVDDSQLPKDRFSAERLKGVDSTLKIQPAKLEDSAVYLCASSSMAGGPNEQFFGPGTRLTVL.

The gene calls are TRBV4-1 and TRBJ1-2; D might be TRBD1 (5 bases). The germline gives CDR1 MGHRA, CDR2 YSYEKL. The V and J ends lost 2 bases and 6 bases respectively, with 10 bases between them. CDR3 length: 13 residues. CDR3 sequence: CASSQLGLDGYTF. CDR3 in DNA: TGCGCCAGCAGCCAACTGGGGCTTGATGGCTACACCTTC.

On this clonotype itself: This may arise from a read error, as a much more abundant clone is one base away. The rearrangement joins TRBV6-6 to TRBJ1-2; TRBD1 is a possible D gene (6 bases). V was cut by 6 bases and J by 3 bases, with 8 bases left in between. The CDR3 loop spans 12 amino acids. Per germline, CDR1 MNHNY and CDR2 SVGAGI (reference sequence). The CDR3 nucleotides are TGTGCCAGCAGATGGACAGACTATGGCTACACCTTC. This gives the protein CASRWTDYGYTF.